These T cell receptor beta chains were read from a single sample in a study of blood T cell repertoires in COVID-19. Assay: immunoSEQ multiplex PCR; the TCRdb copy retains only in-frame clones and omits some. The table lists over 250,000 clones, about nine tenths of them singletons, with 2.5% to 3% in the top ten. The sample taken for sequencing was peripheral blood. The source is a person aged 18 to 29 with COVID-19, enrolled during active disease. CDR3s include the opening cysteine and the closing phenylalanine or tryptophan. Fields, in order: V gene, J gene, clone size, D gene, CDR3 protein, CDR3 DNA. The D gene is left open where the match is weak. Rows may omit the clone size; those that give it use once, few, many or a size class.

TRBV9,TRBJ1-4,-,TRBD1,CASSVDGTGFEKLFF,TGTGCCAGCAGCGTAGACGGGACAGGGTTTGAAAAACTGTTTTTT
TRBV2,TRBJ1-1,-,TRBD1,CASSSGQGYTEAFF,TGTGCCAGCAGCTCTGGACAGGGGTACACTGAAGCTTTCTTT
TRBV6-1,TRBJ2-5,-,-,CASSEDRPQNYF,TGTGCCAGCAGTGAAGACAGACCCCAAAACTACTTC
TRBV11-2,TRBJ2-2,-,-,CASSLDVNTGELFF,TGTGCCAGCAGCTTAGACGTTAACACCGGGGAGCTGTTTTTT
TRBV3-1/TRBV3-2,TRBJ2-7,-,-,CASSQDLRELTGYEQYF,TGTGCCAGCAGCCAAGATTTAAGAGAACTAACAGGCTACGAGCAGTACTTC
TRBV6-5,TRBJ2-7,-,TRBD1,CASGTGHGHEQYF,TGTGCCAGTGGGACAGGCCACGGCCACGAGCAGTACTTC
TRBV2,TRBJ2-2,-,-,CASIQGNTGELFF,TGTGCCAGCATACAGGGAAACACCGGGGAGCTGTTTTTT
TRBV25-1,TRBJ2-7,-,TRBD1,CASSSPTGRGNEQYF,TGTGCCAGCAGTTCCCCGACAGGGCGAGGCAACGAGCAGTACTTC
TRBV27,TRBJ1-3,-,TRBD1,CASSRTGVALSGNTIYF,TGTGCCAGCAGTCGGACAGGGGTCGCCCTCTCTGGAAACACCATATATTTT
TRBV19,TRBJ2-2,-,-,CASSLIKGTGELFF,TGTGCCAGTAGTTTGATCAAGGGGACCGGGGAGCTGTTTTTT
TRBV5-1,TRBJ1-6,-,TRBD1,CASGTGTGSSPLHF,TGCGCCAGCGGGACCGGGACAGGGTCTTCACCCCTCCACTTT
TRBV7-9,TRBJ1-4,-,-,CASSLSGQGNEKLFF,TGTGCCAGCAGCTTATCCGGGCAGGGTAATGAAAAACTGTTTTTT
TRBV11-2,TRBJ1-2,-,TRBD1,CASSLGRTGAGYGYTF,TGTGCCAGCAGCTTAGGCAGGACAGGGGCAGGCTATGGCTACACCTTC
TRBV12-5,TRBJ2-3,-,TRBD2,CATSGKSTDTQYF,TGTGCTACTAGCGGAAAAAGCACAGATACGCAGTATTTT
TRBV19,TRBJ2-7,-,-,CASSISPGYEQYF,TGTGCCAGTAGTATAAGTCCCGGCTACGAGCAGTACTTC
TRBV7-2,TRBJ1-1,-,-,CASSLGRHITEAFF,TGTGCCAGCAGCTTAGGCAGACATATCACTGAAGCTTTCTTT
TRBV5-1,TRBJ2-5,-,TRBD1,CASSFPRQGVDYQETQYF,TGCGCCAGCAGCTTCCCTCGACAGGGCGTCGATTACCAAGAGACCCAGTACTTC
TRBV7-9,TRBJ2-1,-,TRBD2,CASSSLTSGDFNEQFF,TGTGCCAGCAGCTCCCTCACTAGCGGGGACTTTAATGAGCAGTTCTTC
TRBV9,TRBJ1-1,-,TRBD1,CASRAGTGMNTEAFF,TGTGCCAGCAGGGCCGGGACAGGGATGAACACTGAAGCTTTCTTT
TRBV5-8,TRBJ2-7,once,-,CASSQWGGMTEQYF,TGTGCCAGCAGCCAGTGGGGGGGCATGACAGAGCAGTACTTC
TRBV5-4,TRBJ2-4,-,-,CASSLQGLKNIQYF,TGTGCCAGCAGCTTGCAGGGGTTAAAAAACATTCAGTACTTC
TRBV7-2,TRBJ2-1,-,TRBD1,CASSSPPGQGSRNYNEQFF,TGTGCCAGCAGCTCCCCCCCGGGACAGGGTTCTAGAAACTACAATGAGCAGTTCTTC
TRBV29-1,TRBJ2-3,-,TRBD2,CSILAGGPTDTQYF,TGCAGCATTTTAGCGGGAGGGCCAACAGATACGCAGTATTTT